This passage covers 2 T cell receptor beta chains from one sample sequenced in a study of monozygotic twins with inflammatory bowel disease. TCRdb reworked the 5' RACE reads into one entry per CDR3 protein, no DNA. The data include around 400,000 distinct CDR3 sequences; the top ten clones carry 2% to 3%. Sequencing was done on a sample of blood. All receptors derive from a human donor with ulcerative colitis or Crohn's disease, or a healthy co-twin of an affected twin (not recorded which).

This chain uses TRBV3-1 with TRBJ2-6; TCRdb returns TRBD1, unconfirmable since there is no DNA. The CDR3 is 17 residues long. CDR1 and CDR2 from the germline V gene are LGHDT and YNNKEL (reference sequence). CDR3 residues: CASSQGHRASGANVLTF.

The chain employs TRBV5-1 and TRBJ2-7; TCRdb lists TRBD1, though no DNA is available to test this call. The CDR3 length is 13 residues. Germline CDR1 is SGHRS and CDR2 is YFSETQ. CDR3 in amino acids: CASSKGPLYEQYF.